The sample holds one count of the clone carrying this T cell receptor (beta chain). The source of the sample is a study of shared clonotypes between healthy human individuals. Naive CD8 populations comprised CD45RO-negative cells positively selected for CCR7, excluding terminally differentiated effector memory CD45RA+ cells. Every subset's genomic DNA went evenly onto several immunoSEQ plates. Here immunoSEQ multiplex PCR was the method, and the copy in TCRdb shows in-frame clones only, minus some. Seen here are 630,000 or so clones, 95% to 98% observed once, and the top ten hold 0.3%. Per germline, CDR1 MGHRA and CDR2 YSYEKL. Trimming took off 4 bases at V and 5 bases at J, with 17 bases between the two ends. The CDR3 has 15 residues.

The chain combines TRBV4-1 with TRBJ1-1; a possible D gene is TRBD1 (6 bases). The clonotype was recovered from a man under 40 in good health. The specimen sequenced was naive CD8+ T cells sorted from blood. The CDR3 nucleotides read TGCGCCAGCAGCCTAACCCCAGGGGCGCATACTGAAGCTTTCTTT. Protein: CASSLTPGAHTEAFF.